This T cell receptor (beta chain) is from a study of blood T cell repertoires in COVID-19. Cohort assignment relied on participant-reported clinical history. Clones were read by immunoSEQ multiplex PCR, and TCRdb kept only the in-frame ones, dropping some. The sample includes nearly 200,000 clones, 89% of them seen just once. Sequenced material: PBMCs or T cells enriched from blood (not recorded which). This receptor was obtained from a woman younger than 35 who had recovered from COVID-19.

CDR3 in DNA: TGTGCCAGTAGTGGCACCACAGGGGCCTACGAGCAGTACTTC. This codes for CASSGTTGAYEQYF. The V gene is TRBV19, the J gene TRBJ2-7; 7 bases align to TRBD1. V shed 5 bases and J 2 bases; nucleotides not matched to a gene: 6. The length of the CDR3 is 14 residues. CDR1 and CDR2 from the germline V gene are LNHDA and SQIVND (reference sequence).